These T cell receptor beta chains were read from a single sample in a study of blood T cell repertoires in COVID-19. TCRdb keeps only in-frame clones here, not all; method: immunoSEQ multiplex PCR. Among 200,000 to 250,000 clones listed, 87% were seen once. Sequencing was performed on PBMCs or T cells enriched from blood (not recorded which). The receptors come from a young woman with acute COVID-19. The CDR3 runs from the conserved cysteine through the conserved F or W. The order of the fields is J gene, clone size, D gene, V gene, CDR3 DNA, CDR3 protein. A D gene is named only where the DNA matches it firmly. Size is stated for part of the rows, as once, few or many counts, or as a class when the clone is expanded.

TRBJ2-7 . TRBD1 TRBV5-6 TGTGCCAGCAGCTTGGTTGCAGGGGGCGACGAGCAGTACTTC CASSLVAGGDEQYF
TRBJ2-1 . . TRBV7-9 TGTGCCAGCAGCTTGACTACGAACAACAATGAGCAGTTCTTC CASSLTTNNNEQFF
TRBJ1-2 . . TRBV29-1 TGCAGCGTTGCTGGGACTGCTGCTATCGGCTACACCTTC CSVAGTAAIGYTF
TRBJ2-3 few . TRBV2 TGTGCCAGCAGTGAGGCCGGGGTAGCGTTAGTAGATACGCAGTATTTT CASSEAGVALVDTQYF
TRBJ2-5 . . TRBV6-5 TGTGCCAGCAGTTACGCATCGAGCATGGAGACCCAGTACTTC CASSYASSMETQYF
TRBJ2-1 . . TRBV7-2 TGTGCCAGCAGCCCGAGGGGGGGAGTATTAGTCAATGAGCAGTTCTTC CASSPRGGVLVNEQFF
TRBJ2-1 . . TRBV19 TGTGCCAGTAGTATGTTATACAATGAGCAGTTCTTC CASSMLYNEQFF
TRBJ2-7 . TRBD1 TRBV10-2 TGCGCCAGCAGGGGACAGGGGGCCCACGAGCAGTACTTC CASRGQGAHEQYF
TRBJ2-7 once TRBD2 TRBV4-1 TGCGCCAGCAGCCAAGTCGGGACTAGCGGGATCTACGAGCAGTACTTC CASSQVGTSGIYEQYF
TRBJ2-3 once TRBD1 TRBV2 TGTGCCAGCAGTATTCGACAGGGTAACACAGATACGCAGTATTTT CASSIRQGNTDTQYF
TRBJ1-2 . . TRBV7-9 TGTGCCAGCAGCCCCGGGCCAGGGGCCTATGGCTACACCTTC CASSPGPGAYGYTF
TRBJ2-1 . TRBD2 TRBV2 TGTGCCACAACCTTAGCGGGGGGGCTGTCTGAGCAGTTCTTC CATTLAGGLSEQFF
TRBJ1-4 . TRBD1 TRBV25-1 TGTGCCAGCAGTGACTCAGGGGGTTGGGGAGAAAAACTGTTTTTT CASSDSGGWGEKLFF
TRBJ1-5 . . TRBV28 TGTGCCAGCCGGTGGGGGGAGGGAGGCAATCAGCCCCAGCATTTT CASRWGEGGNQPQHF
TRBJ2-1 . . TRBV12-3/TRBV12-4 TGTGCCAGCAGTTTTAGTGGTCCCGAGCAGTTCTTC CASSFSGPEQFF
TRBJ1-3 . . TRBV6-5 TGTGCCAGCAGTTCCGGACTGGGCTCTGGAAACACCATATATTTT CASSSGLGSGNTIYF
TRBJ2-3 once . TRBV25-1 TGTGCCAGCAGTTTAGCGGTCCCGCGGGGAGATACGCAGTATTTT CASSLAVPRGDTQYF
TRBJ1-2 . TRBD1 TRBV10-1 TGCGCCAGCTGGGACAGAACCTATGGCTACACCTTC CASWDRTYGYTF
TRBJ1-3 . . TRBV2 TGTGCCAGCATTTCGGGAGTCCTCTCTGGAAACACCATATATTTT CASISGVLSGNTIYF
TRBJ2-5 . . TRBV4-3 TGCGCCAGCAGCCCCGGGAGTAGGGAGACCCAGTACTTC CASSPGSRETQYF
TRBJ1-4 . TRBD1 TRBV5-6 TGTGCCAGCAGCTCGGACAGGGTTCGGGAAAAACTGTTTTTT CASSSDRVREKLFF
TRBJ1-5 . . TRBV20-1 TGCAGTGCTAGTTCGGAGGGTATTGGCAATCAGCCCCAGCATTTT CSASSEGIGNQPQHF
TRBJ2-3 . TRBD1 TRBV28 TGTGCCAGCAGCTTACCTTTTGACAGGGAAGCGGACACAGATACGCAGTATTTT CASSLPFDREADTDTQYF
TRBJ1-1 few . TRBV6-2/TRBV6-3 TGTGCCAGCAGTTACTCGTGGTCCGACTTGAACACTGAAGCTTTCTTT CASSYSWSDLNTEAFF
TRBJ2-5 . . TRBV2 TGTGCCAGCAGGGACACAGGGTCCAAGGAGACCCAGTACTTC CASRDTGSKETQYF
TRBJ2-1 . . TRBV19 TGTGCCAGTAGTATAGGCAGGGGGAGGTATGAGCAGTTCTTC CASSIGRGRYEQFF
TRBJ1-4 . TRBD1 TRBV5-6 TGTGCCAGCAGCTCGAGGGACAGGGGGCGGGAAAAACTGTTTTTT CASSSRDRGREKLFF
TRBJ1-2 . . TRBV2 TGTGGCACGACGGGGGGATTACAGGGCTACACCTTC CGTTGGLQGYTF
TRBJ1-5 . . TRBV7-9 TGTGCCAGCAGCCCCGGGGATGGAATTCAGCCCCAGCATTTT CASSPGDGIQPQHF